Listed here are 24 T cell receptor beta chains from one sample, sequenced in a study of T-cell reconstitution after alpha-beta-depleted transplantation in children. The library targeted TCRbeta and was prepared with unique molecular identifiers. One entry per CDR3 protein, called by TCRdb with MiXCR from the PCR reads. Altogether about 640,000 distinct CDR3 sequences are present, approximately 16% being singletons, with the ten largest covering 1.1%. The sequencing used PBMCs from the stem cell graft donor, collected from the stem cell graft. The origin of the receptors is a human donor who donated a stem cell graft to a child with acute myeloid leukemia.

The chain is built from TRBV7-9 and TRBJ1-2; D is unresolved. Germline V gives CDR1 SEHNR, CDR2 FQNEAQ (reference sequence). Trimming took 5 bases from V and 0 from J, leaving 10 bases between them. The length of the CDR3 is 14 residues. CDR3 in DNA: TGTGCCAGCAGCCCCCCAGCGTCTAACTATGGCTACACCTTC. It specifies CASSPPASNYGYTF.

In its sample, this clonotype was seen many times. The V call is TRBV29-1, the J call TRBJ1-4; a weak D match, TRBD1 (6 bases). The CDR3 is 12 residues long. Trimming stripped 7 bases from V and 4 bases from J, with 10 bases between. Germline assignment: CDR1 SQVTM and CDR2 ANQGSEA. The CDR3 reads CSAQDSNEKLFF. In DNA, the CDR3 is TGCAGCGCTCAGGACAGTAATGAAAAACTGTTTTTT. The full variable domain, in which reference TRBV29-1 and TRBJ1-4 provide the parts outside the CDR3, is SAVISQKPSRDICQRGTSLTIQCQVDSQVTMMFWYRQQPGQSLTLIATANQGSEATYESGFVIDKFPISRPNLTFSTLTVSNMSPEDSSIYLCSAQDSNEKLFFGSGTQLSVL.

This clonotype was seen ten or more times. The genes are TRBV4-3 and TRBJ1-1; D unclear. Trimming pared 0 bases from V and 0 bases from J, leaving 8 bases between. Germline lookup yields CDR1 LGHNA and CDR2 YSLEER. There are 15 residues in the CDR3. CDR3 coding DNA: TGCGCCAGCAGCCAAGAAGGCCTCATGAACACTGAAGCTTTCTTT. Amino acid sequence: CASSQEGLMNTEAFF.

The chain uses TRBV7-3 and TRBJ1-1; D possibly corresponds to TRBD1 (6 bases). In germline, CDR1 is SGHTA, CDR2 FQGTGA. This CDR3 has 13 residues. The V end was cut by 5 bases, the J end by 4 bases, with 11 bases between. DNA of the CDR3: TGTGCCAGCAGCCCTGGACAGAGCACTGAAGCTTTCTTT. Its translation: CASSPGQSTEAFF.

This clonotype was counted a few times. This sequence joins TRBV20-1 and TRBJ1-2, with D unclear. The CDR3 extends over 17 amino acids. The V gene lost 5 bases and the J gene lost 7 bases, with 29 bases spanning the gap. Germline CDR1 reads DFQATT; CDR2 reads SNEGSKA (reference sequence). Here the CDR3 reads CSALPQEGQGDRVGYTF. In nucleotides, the CDR3 is TGCAGTGCTCTCCCGCAGGAGGGTCAAGGCGATCGTGTTGGCTACACCTTC.

The chain links TRBV4-1 to TRBJ2-2; D is undetermined. This CDR3 has 14 amino acids. V was clipped by 4 bases and J by 7 bases, with 13 bases between them. CDR1 is MGHRA, CDR2 YSYEKL, per germline. The CDR3 DNA reads as TGCGCCAGCAGCCCCCCTCTAGGATACGGGGAGCTGTTTTTT. It translates to CASSPPLGYGELFF.

A word on this clonotype: At one end the junction does not follow the germline gene, possibly because of a read error. The rearrangement joins TRBV12-3 or TRBV12-4 to TRBJ1-2; unclear D gene. CDR3 length equals 13 residues. The CDR3 coding sequence is TGTGCCAGCAGTTTGGCAGACCTCTATGGCTTCACCTTC. It encodes CASSLADLYGFTF.

The J gene is TRBJ1-1, the V gene TRBV20-1; D gene ambiguous. V was clipped by 2 bases and J by 4 bases, with 11 bases between them. Germline-derived CDR1 and CDR2 are DFQATT and SNEGSKA (reference sequence). This CDR3 has 13 amino acids. CDR3 loop: CSARLTSGTEAFF. DNA of the CDR3: TGCAGTGCTAGACTAACGTCGGGCACTGAAGCTTTCTTT.

This clonotype has ten or more counts. The V and J genes are TRBV5-6 and TRBJ1-1; D is unresolved. V lost 4 bases to trimming and J lost 0 bases, with 7 bases between them. The germline V gene has CDR1 SGHDT and CDR2 YYEEEE. The CDR3 is 13 residues long. CDR3 amino acids: CASSLTMNTEAFF. The CDR3 DNA sequence: TGTGCCAGCAGCCTAACTATGAACACTGAAGCTTTCTTT. Together with reference TRBV5-6 and TRBJ1-1, the CDR3 gives the full variable domain: DAGVTQSPTHLIKTRGQQVTLRCSPKSGHDTVSWYQQALGQGPQFIFQYYEEEERQRGNFPDRFSGHQFPNYSSELNVNALLLGDSALYLCASSLTMNTEAFFGQGTRLTVV.

The gene calls are TRBV27 and TRBJ2-3, with D perhaps matching TRBD2 (5 bases). The CDR3 consists of 14 residues. CDR1 and CDR2 (germline): MNHEY, SMNVEV (reference sequence). V shed 3 bases and J shed 9 bases, with 16 bases lying between them. CDR3 in amino acids: CASSLSPTSGTQYF. The CDR3 coding sequence is TGTGCCAGCAGTTTGTCTCCTACCTCGGGGACGCAGTATTTT.

The CDR3 protein is CASDSGGGTYEQYF. DNA for the CDR3: TGTGCCAGCGATAGCGGGGGGGGAACGTACGAGCAGTACTTC. The chain recombines TRBV6-1 with TRBJ2-7, with 11 nucleotides matching TRBD2. Germline V CDR1 and CDR2: MNHNS, SASEGT. V trimming: 8 bases; J trimming: 4 bases; junction bases outside the gene matches: 7. The CDR3 extends over 14 amino acids.

Only a few counts were recorded for this clonotype. V gene TRBV9 combines with J gene TRBJ2-5; D perhaps matches TRBD1 (5 bases). Per germline, CDR1 SGDLS and CDR2 YYNGEE. The CDR3 loop spans 14 amino acids. With 4 bases removed from V and 1 base from J, the gap between germline ends came to 11 bases. The CDR3 DNA follows: TGTGCCAGCAGCCCCACAGGAAGCCAAGAGACCCAGTACTTC. Residues: CASSPTGSQETQYF.

On this clonotype: A read error may explain this, as a much larger clone is one base away. The chain uses TRBV29-1 and TRBJ2-1; 9 nucleotides align to TRBD1. Germline CDR1 and CDR2: SQVTM and ANQGSEA. Trimming cost V 1 base and J 16 bases; bases outside gene matches: 5. CDR3 length equals 11 residues. CDR3 nucleotides: TGCAGCGTTGAAGTGGACAGGGGCCAATTCTTC. Translation gives CSVEVDRGQFF.

As concerns this clonotype: This may be a read error, as it is one base from a much larger clone. The chain carries TRBV20-1 and TRBJ2-5; possible D gene TRBD1, 5 bases. CDR1 is DFQATT and CDR2 is SNEGSKA in the germline V gene (reference sequence). This CDR3 spans 15 amino acids. The CDR3 DNA follows: TGCAGTGCTCCACTACAGGTGGCAGTCCAAGAGAGCCAGTACTTC. Its protein product is CSAPLQVAVQESQYF.

V and J are TRBV20-1 and TRBJ1-2, with 7 bases lining up with TRBD1. This CDR3 region has 14 residues. J was trimmed by 4 bases and V by 0 bases; bases with no gene match: 5. CDR1 is DFQATT and CDR2 is SNEGSKA in the germline V gene (reference sequence). The CDR3 nucleotides are TGCAGTGCTAGAGACCGGGACAGCCTCTATGGCTACACCTTC. This sequence encodes CSARDRDSLYGYTF.

A few counts support this clonotype. CDR3 region: CASRHPTGANEQFF. The CDR3, as DNA: TGTGCCAGCAGGCATCCGACAGGGGCAAATGAGCAGTTCTTC. This chain joins TRBV13 and TRBJ2-1, with 8 bases fitting TRBD1. Trimming removed 6 bases from V and 7 bases from J; junction bases left unmatched: 8. Germline V gene sequence: CDR1 PRHDT, CDR2 FYEKMQ (reference sequence). The CDR3 runs 14 residues.

Only a few counts were recorded for this clonotype. V gene TRBV12-3 or TRBV12-4 combines with J gene TRBJ1-1, with no clear D. The CDR3 covers 14 residues. V was trimmed by 5 bases and J by 5 bases, leaving 15 bases between them. The CDR3 sequence: CASSITMTVTEAFF. The CDR3 DNA reads TGTGCCAGCAGTATTACAATGACTGTGACTGAAGCTTTCTTT.

The rearrangement joins TRBV11-2 to TRBJ2-5; D unclear. The CDR3 runs to 16 residues. Trimming shortened V by 1 base and J by 4 bases, and 16 bases separated the two germline ends. CDR1 and CDR2 from the germline V gene are SGHAT and FQNNGV. The CDR3 loop reads CASSLVIGPPGETQYF. In DNA, the CDR3 is TGTGCCAGCAGCTTAGTAATAGGGCCCCCCGGAGAGACCCAGTACTTC.

This clonotype was detected a few times. The chain couples TRBV30 to TRBJ2-3; perhaps TRBD2 as D (6 bases). The germline CDR1 and CDR2 sequences are GTSNPN and SVGIG (reference sequence). The CDR3 covers 11 residues. Trimming cost V 5 bases and J 7 bases, with 10 bases left between them. The DNA of the CDR3 is TGTGCCTGGGTCGGCGGGAATACGCAGTATTTT. It specifies CAWVGGNTQYF.

This clonotype was recorded at least ten times. The chain has TRBV25-1 and TRBJ2-1; weak D call: TRBD1 (5 bases). This CDR3 comprises 16 residues. Germline V gene lookup returns CDR1 MGHDK and CDR2 SYGVNS. The V end lost 3 bases, the J end lost 0 bases, and 12 bases lay between the germline ends. The CDR3 coding sequence is TGTGCCAGCAGTGATGACGGTACAGGCTCCTACAATGAGCAGTTCTTC. Translated: CASSDDGTGSYNEQFF.

The V and J genes are TRBV5-1 and TRBJ2-2, with 7 bases aligning to TRBD1. V trimming: 0 bases; J trimming: 0 bases; junction bases outside the gene matches: 5. Germline V lookup: CDR1 SGHRS, CDR2 YFSETQ. The CDR3 runs to 17 residues. The CDR3, as DNA: TGCGCCAGCAGCTTGGCACGGGACAGTACGAACACCGGGGAGCTGTTTTTT. This sequence encodes CASSLARDSTNTGELFF. The full variable domain, in which reference TRBV5-1 and TRBJ2-2 provide the parts outside the CDR3, is KAGVTQTPRYLIKTRGQQVTLSCSPISGHRSVSWYQQTPGQGLQFLFEYFSETQRNKGNFPGRFSGRQFSNSRSEMNVSTLELGDSALYLCASSLARDSTNTGELFFGEGSRLTVL.

This clonotype appeared many times. The V call is TRBV30, the J call TRBJ1-2; D is ambiguous. V shed 0 bases and J shed 5 bases, with 10 bases lying between them. The CDR3 contains 13 residues. Germline V CDR1 and CDR2: GTSNPN, SVGIG (reference sequence). The CDR3 spells CAWSVGQQYGYTF. The CDR3 DNA sequence: TGTGCCTGGAGTGTAGGGCAGCAGTATGGCTACACCTTC.

The genes are TRBV7-9 and TRBJ2-3; D may be TRBD2 (7 bases). The germline V and J ends were trimmed by 4 bases and 6 bases, with 20 bases remaining between them. The germline gives CDR1 SEHNR, CDR2 FQNEAQ (reference sequence). There are 16 residues in the CDR3. The CDR3 bases are TGTGCCAGCAGCTCCGGTGGCGGGGGCCACGGGGATACGCAGTATTTT. Translated: CASSSGGGGHGDTQYF.

This clonotype was recorded a few times. DNA for the CDR3: TGTGCCAGCAGCTTAGGGGTCGGGGAAGAGACCCAGTACTTC. It yields the protein CASSLGVGEETQYF. V and J are TRBV7-2 and TRBJ2-5; tentative D call: TRBD2 (5 bases). CDR1 is SGHTA, CDR2 FQGNSA, per germline. Between the trimmed V and J ends, which lost 1 base and 3 bases, there was a span of 9 bases. This CDR3 comprises 14 residues.